Each of the 32 T cell receptor beta chains below was sequenced from the same sample in a study of blood T cell repertoires in COVID-19. Assay: immunoSEQ multiplex PCR; the TCRdb copy retains only in-frame clones and omits some. Here the sample spans some 400,000 clones, roughly nine tenths being singletons. What was sequenced was PBMCs or T cells enriched from blood (not recorded which). All receptors come from a man aged 30-40 years who had recovered from COVID-19.

The chain joins TRBV6-5 to TRBJ1-1; the D gene is possibly TRBD1 (6 bases). In germline, CDR1 is MNHEY, CDR2 SVGAGI. The CDR3 has 14 amino acids. Deletions cut 6 bases from V and 3 bases from J, with 14 bases between. The CDR3 DNA follows: TGTGCCAGCAGCTTACAGGGTGGTGACACTGAAGCTTTCTTT. Residues: CASSLQGGDTEAFF.

The chain uses TRBV10-3 and TRBJ1-4, with D possibly TRBD1 on 6 matching bases. Looked up from germline, CDR1 is ENHRY and CDR2 is SYGVKD. This CDR3 region has 15 residues. Trimming took off 10 bases at V and 2 bases at J, with 17 bases between the two ends. CDR3 bases: TGTGCCAGGAACAGGGAGTCCCCTACTAATGAAAAACTGTTTTTT. It specifies CARNRESPTNEKLFF.

This rearrangement joins TRBV28 to TRBJ1-6, with D possibly being TRBD1 (6 bases). The CDR3 runs 16 residues. V was pared by 3 bases and J by 10 bases, with 19 bases between. Germline V gene sequence: CDR1 MDHEN, CDR2 SYDVKM. The CDR3 nucleotides read TGTGCCAGCAGTTTTTCCTTAGCAGGGGCAGTGTCACCCCTCCACTTT. Translation: CASSFSLAGAVSPLHF.

The rearrangement joins TRBV13 to TRBJ2-1, with D maybe TRBD1 (5 bases). With 2 bases removed from V and 3 bases from J, the gap between germline ends came to 20 bases. The CDR3 covers 18 residues. Germline CDR1 is PRHDT and CDR2 is FYEKMQ (reference sequence). The CDR3 loop is CASSLSGAPILHYNEQFF. CDR3 nucleotides: TGTGCCAGCAGCTTATCTGGGGCCCCTATTCTTCACTACAATGAGCAGTTCTTC. The full variable domain, in which reference TRBV13 and TRBJ2-1 provide the parts outside the CDR3, is AAGVIQSPRHLIKEKRETATLKCYPIPRHDTVYWYQQGPGQDPQFLISFYEKMQSDKGSIPDRFSAQQFSDYHSELNMSSLELGDSALYFCASSLSGAPILHYNEQFFGPGTRLTVL.

The chain joins TRBV28 to TRBJ1-5; TRBD1 matches 7 bases. This CDR3 has 15 residues. Germline values: CDR1 MDHEN, CDR2 SYDVKM. V lost 5 bases and J lost 9; bases outside the gene matches: 13. The CDR3 coding sequence is TGTGCCAGCAGTCCCGGGGACAGAGCCCGGTTGCCCCAGCATTTT. Protein sequence: CASSPGDRARLPQHF.

The count of this clone is one. This chain uses TRBV7-2 with TRBJ1-3; D is ambiguous. CDR3 length: 14 amino acids. CDR1 and CDR2 from the germline V gene are SGHTA and FQGNSA. Trimming left V 5 bases short and J 2 bases short, with 10 bases between. DNA for the CDR3: TGTGCCAGCAGCACCTCGGGTCCTGGAAACACCATATATTTT. Translated: CASSTSGPGNTIYF. Filled out from reference TRBV7-2 and TRBJ1-3, the complete variable domain reads GAGVSQSPSNKVTEKGKDVELRCDPISGHTALYWYRQSLGQGLEFLIYFQGNSAPDKSGLPSDRFSAERTGGSVSTLTIQRTQQEDSAVYLCASSTSGPGNTIYFGEGSWLTVV.

The chain joins TRBV28 to TRBJ1-5; D unresolved. V was clipped by 1 base and J by 7 bases, with 14 bases between them. The germline V gene has CDR1 MDHEN and CDR2 SYDVKM. The CDR3 is made up of 15 amino acids. The CDR3 nucleotides read TGTGCCAGCAGTTTATCATCGGGGATGAGGCAGCCCCAGCATTTT. Amino acids: CASSLSSGMRQPQHF.

This rearrangement joins TRBV23-1 to TRBJ2-2, with TRBD1 matching over 9 bases. TRBV23-1 is given ORF status, its function remaining uncertain. The CDR3 is made up of 16 amino acids. V shed 2 bases, J shed 8 bases, and the junction held 9 bases outside the gene matches. The CDR3 DNA reads as TGCGCCAGCAGTCAACACAGGGGGCTTGGATCTGGGGAGCTGTTTTTT. It translates to CASSQHRGLGSGELFF.

The chain uses TRBV28 and TRBJ1-2; D is unclear. V was pared by 6 bases and J by 0 bases, with 5 bases between. This CDR3 is built from 12 residues. The V gene's germline CDR1 is MDHEN and CDR2 SYDVKM. This CDR3 reads CASRESNYGYTF. CDR3 nucleotide sequence: TGTGCCAGCAGGGAGTCTAACTATGGCTACACCTTC.

With respect to this clone: Within the sample, other DNA sequences also encode this same CDR3. This chain uses TRBV28 with TRBJ1-5; D not certain. This CDR3 has 12 residues. V dropped 1 base and J dropped 5 bases, with 3 bases sitting between them. Germline-derived CDR1 and CDR2 are MDHEN and SYDVKM. CDR3 loop: CASSLSDQPQHF. The CDR3, as DNA: TGTGCCAGCAGTTTATCCGATCAGCCCCAGCATTTT.

Concerning this clone itself: In the same sample, other DNA sequences code for this CDR3. The rearrangement uses TRBV30 and TRBJ1-5; D call uncertain. The V end lost 2 bases, the J end lost 6 bases, and 8 bases lay between the germline ends. Germline V lookup: CDR1 GTSNPN, CDR2 SVGIG (reference sequence). The CDR3 runs to 12 residues. CDR3 region: CAWSRGGQPQHF. The CDR3 nucleotides read TGTGCCTGGAGTCGAGGTGGTCAGCCCCAGCATTTT.

The chain joins TRBV11-3 to TRBJ2-7, with D uncertain. V was clipped by 1 base and J by 6 bases, with 10 bases between them. This CDR3 has 13 amino acids. Germline V gives CDR1 SGHNT, CDR2 YENEEA. In DNA form, the CDR3 reads TGTGCCAGCAGCTTAGTACAGTCAGGCGAGCAGTACTTC. Residues: CASSLVQSGEQYF.

This clone was observed once. The chain is built from TRBV3-1 (or the pseudogene TRBV3-2) and TRBJ1-3; 9 bases match TRBD1. The CDR3 is made up of 16 amino acids. Unmatched junction bases numbered 12, after V lost 8 bases and J lost 4 bases. Germline values: CDR1 LGHDT, CDR2 YNNKEL (reference sequence). The CDR3 is CASSGTGSLFGNTIYF. CDR3 DNA: TGTGCCAGCTCCGGGACAGGGAGCCTATTCGGAAACACCATATATTTT.

This clone is a singleton in its sample. The chain carries TRBV4-2 and TRBJ1-3; 7 positions match TRBD1. CDR1 is LGHNA and CDR2 is YNFKEQ in the germline V gene. This CDR3 region has 15 residues. V shed 2 bases and J 4 bases; nucleotides not matched to a gene: 5. This CDR3 reads CASSQTGTDGNTIYF. CDR3 sequence (DNA): TGTGCCAGCAGCCAAACCGGGACAGACGGAAACACCATATATTTT.

The rearrangement uses TRBV5-1 and TRBJ1-1, with no clear D. CDR1 and CDR2 (germline): SGHRS, YFSETQ. The ends were cut back, 5 bases at V and 4 bases at J, with 12 bases in the middle. This CDR3 has 13 residues. The CDR3 bases are TGCGCCAGCAGAATGGAGTGGAGCACTGAAGCTTTCTTT. Translation: CASRMEWSTEAFF.

This clone has just a few counts. This chain connects TRBV18 to TRBJ1-1; 7 bases align to TRBD1. This CDR3 has 16 residues. The germline CDR1 and CDR2 sequences are KGHSH and LQKENI. Trimming cost V 0 bases and J 4 bases; bases outside gene matches: 8. The CDR3, as DNA: TGTGCCAGCTCACCACCGACAGGGCTCCATGGCACTGAAGCTTTCTTT. Translated, it gives CASSPPTGLHGTEAFF.

In its sample, this clone was seen once. The chain's CDR3 is CASSIRTSNYGYTF. The DNA of the CDR3 is TGTGCCAGCAGCATCAGGACATCCAACTATGGCTACACCTTC. The rearrangement joins TRBV7-9 to TRBJ1-2; D may be TRBD1 (5 bases). V dropped 5 bases and J dropped 2 bases, with 12 bases sitting between them. Germline V gene sequence: CDR1 SEHNR, CDR2 FQNEAQ (reference sequence). There are 14 residues in the CDR3.

The chain has TRBV11-3 and TRBJ2-7; possibly TRBD1 for D (6 bases). CDR1 is SGHNT, CDR2 YENEEA, per germline. This CDR3 contains 10 residues. The ends were cut back, 6 bases at V and 9 bases at J, with 9 bases in the middle. The CDR3 nucleotides read TGTGCCAGCAGACGAGGGGGGCAGTACTTC. Translating it yields CASRRGGQYF.

Comment on this clone: Other DNA sequences in this specimen translate into the identical CDR3. This rearrangement joins TRBV12-5 to TRBJ1-4, with D tentatively TRBD1 (5 bases). CDR1 and CDR2 (germline): LGHNT, FRNRAP. The ends were cut back, 1 base at V and 4 bases at J, with 7 bases in the middle. The CDR3 sequence is 14 residues long. Here the CDR3 reads CASGLGQGNEKLFF. The CDR3 DNA sequence: TGTGCTAGTGGTTTGGGGCAGGGTAATGAAAAACTGTTTTTT.

V is TRBV5-8 and J is TRBJ1-1; possible D gene TRBD1, 5 bases. This CDR3 region has 15 residues. Trimming took off 2 bases at V and 5 bases at J, with 16 bases between the two ends. Germline V gives CDR1 SGHTS, CDR2 YDEGEE. CDR3: CASSLGAGKMTEAFF. DNA of the CDR3: TGTGCCAGCAGCTTAGGGGCAGGAAAGATGACTGAAGCTTTCTTT.

A few counts support this clone. The chain carries TRBV5-4 and TRBJ2-3; 9 nucleotides match TRBD2. After removal of 2 bases from V and 6 bases from J, the junction contained 4 bases not matched to a gene. Looked up from germline, CDR1 is SGHNT and CDR2 is YYREEE (reference sequence). The CDR3 length is 14 residues. For the CDR3, the DNA is TGTGCCAGCAGCTTTAAACTAGCGGGCGATACGCAGTATTTT. This codes for CASSFKLAGDTQYF.

The V call is TRBV28, the J call TRBJ1-6; 7 bases are a match to TRBD1. Germline CDR1 is MDHEN and CDR2 is SYDVKM. This CDR3 has 15 residues. After removal of 5 bases from V and 9 bases from J, the junction contained 10 bases not matched to a gene. The CDR3 coding sequence is TGTGCCAGCAGTCCAATCGACAGGGTTGTTTCACCCCTCCACTTT. The encoded protein is CASSPIDRVVSPLHF.

The V call is TRBV5-1, the J call TRBJ2-2; 12 bases align to TRBD1. The CDR3 sequence is 18 residues long. The germline V gene has CDR1 SGHRS and CDR2 YFSETQ. V shed 3 bases and J 8 bases; nucleotides not matched to a gene: 14. The CDR3 DNA sequence: TGCGCCAGCAGCTCCGGCTGGGGACAGGGGGCTTCTTCTGGGGAGCTGTTTTTT. This translates into CASSSGWGQGASSGELFF.

This chain joins TRBV6-5 and TRBJ2-1; D remains ambiguous. The V gene's germline CDR1 is MNHEY and CDR2 SVGAGI. The V end was cut by 6 bases, the J end by 5 bases, with 8 bases between. The length of the CDR3 is 12 residues. CDR3 sequence reads: CASRASDNEQFF. CDR3 DNA: TGTGCCAGCAGAGCAAGTGACAATGAGCAGTTCTTC.

The V call is TRBV28, the J call TRBJ2-5; weak D call: TRBD2 (5 bases). CDR3 size: 14 residues. CDR1 is MDHEN, CDR2 SYDVKM, per germline. Trimming cost V 5 bases and J 5 bases, with 15 bases left between them. The DNA of the CDR3 is TGTGCCAGCAGTGATCCGGGAACCAAGGAGACCCAGTACTTC. Its translation is CASSDPGTKETQYF.

The chain carries TRBV28 and TRBJ1-1; D possibly corresponds to TRBD1 (5 bases). Trimming removed 6 bases at V and 4 bases at J, with 18 bases between. This CDR3 is 15 amino acids long. Germline V gene data show CDR1 as MDHEN and CDR2 as SYDVKM. CDR3 sequence: CASRLGSAGGTEAFF. The DNA of the CDR3 is TGTGCCAGCAGATTGGGGAGCGCGGGGGGCACTGAAGCTTTCTTT. Using reference TRBV28 and TRBJ1-1 for the parts outside the CDR3, the full variable domain is DVKVTQSSRYLVKRTGEKVFLECVQDMDHENMFWYRQDPGLGLRLIYFSYDVKMKEKGDIPEGYSVSREKKERFSLILESASTNQTSMYLCASRLGSAGGTEAFFGQGTRLTVV.

The gene calls are TRBV28 and TRBJ1-6; no clear D. Trimming shortened V by 5 bases and J by 7 bases, and 12 bases separated the two germline ends. Germline values: CDR1 MDHEN, CDR2 SYDVKM. This CDR3 contains 14 residues. The CDR3 DNA follows: TGTGCCAGCAGTGCGGAGACCACGAATTCACCCCTCCACTTT. Residues: CASSAETTNSPLHF.

The chain links TRBV13 to TRBJ2-7; maybe TRBD2 (6 bases). The germline V and J ends were trimmed by 7 bases and 5 bases, with 21 bases remaining between them. This CDR3 is 15 amino acids long. Germline V lookup: CDR1 PRHDT, CDR2 FYEKMQ (reference sequence). CDR3 DNA sequence: TGTGCCAGCACCGCGCGGGGACGGCTCCAGGACGAGCAGTACTTC. Translated, it gives CASTARGRLQDEQYF.

The rearrangement uses TRBV28 and TRBJ2-3; 11 bases align to TRBD2. The CDR3 has 14 amino acids. V dropped 10 bases and J dropped 1; count of bases not matched to a gene: 4. The germline V gene has CDR1 MDHEN and CDR2 SYDVKM. CDR3 region: CATKGLAGTDTQYF. Written as DNA, the CDR3 is TGTGCCACCAAGGGACTAGCGGGCACAGATACGCAGTATTTT.

The chain combines TRBV7-6 with TRBJ2-7; 8 positions match TRBD1. V lost 4 bases, J lost 0 bases, and 5 bases stayed unmatched. The V gene's germline CDR1 is SGHVS and CDR2 FNYEAQ. This CDR3 contains 15 residues. The DNA of the CDR3 is TGTGCCAGCAGCTGGGGGGACAGGAGCTCCTACGAGCAGTACTTC. Translation gives CASSWGDRSSYEQYF.

This clone is a singleton in its sample. This rearrangement joins TRBV28 to TRBJ2-3, with a tentative D call TRBD2 (5 bases). From germline, CDR1 is MDHEN and CDR2 SYDVKM. V was trimmed by 6 bases and J by 0 bases, leaving 19 bases between them. The CDR3 length is 17 residues. CDR3 in amino acids: CASSPASRGLSTDTQYF. The CDR3 DNA reads as TGTGCCAGCAGCCCCGCCTCCCGGGGTTTAAGCACAGATACGCAGTATTTT.

The CDR3 loop is CASSYPAGTGTYEQYF. CDR3 bases: TGTGCCAGCAGCTACCCCGCCGGGACAGGGACGTACGAGCAGTACTTC. V and J are TRBV7-9 and TRBJ2-7, with 9 bases identical to TRBD1. Per the germline V gene, CDR1 is SEHNR and CDR2 is FQNEAQ (reference sequence). The CDR3 has 16 residues. With V trimmed by 4 bases and J by 4 bases, 11 bases remained unmatched.